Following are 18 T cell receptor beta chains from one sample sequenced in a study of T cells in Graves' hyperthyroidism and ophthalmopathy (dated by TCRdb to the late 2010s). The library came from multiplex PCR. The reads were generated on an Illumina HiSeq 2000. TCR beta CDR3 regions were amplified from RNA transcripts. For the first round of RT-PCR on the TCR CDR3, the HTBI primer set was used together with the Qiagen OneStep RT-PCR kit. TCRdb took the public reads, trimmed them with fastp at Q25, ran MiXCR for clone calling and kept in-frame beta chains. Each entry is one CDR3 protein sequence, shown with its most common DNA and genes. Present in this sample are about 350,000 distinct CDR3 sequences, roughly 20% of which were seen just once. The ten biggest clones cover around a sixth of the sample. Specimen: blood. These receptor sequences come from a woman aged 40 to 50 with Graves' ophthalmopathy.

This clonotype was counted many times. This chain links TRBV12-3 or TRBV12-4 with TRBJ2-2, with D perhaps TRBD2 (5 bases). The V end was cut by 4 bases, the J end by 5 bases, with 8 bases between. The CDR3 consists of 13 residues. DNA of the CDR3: TGTGCCAGCAGTTCCGGACTGACCGGGGAGCTGTTTTTT. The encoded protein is CASSSGLTGELFF.

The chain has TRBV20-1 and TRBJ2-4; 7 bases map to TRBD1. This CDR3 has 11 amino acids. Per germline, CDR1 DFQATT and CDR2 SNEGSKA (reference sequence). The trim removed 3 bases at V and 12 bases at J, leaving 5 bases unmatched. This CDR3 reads CSARQGTDQYF. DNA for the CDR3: TGCAGTGCTAGGCAGGGGACAGATCAGTACTTC.

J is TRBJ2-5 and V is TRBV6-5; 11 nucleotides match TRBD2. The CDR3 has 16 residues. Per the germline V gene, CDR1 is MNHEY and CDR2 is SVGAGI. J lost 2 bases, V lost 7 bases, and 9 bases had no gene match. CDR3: CASNLAGGTGQETQYF. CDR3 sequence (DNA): TGTGCCAGCAATTTAGCGGGAGGGACAGGGCAAGAGACCCAGTACTTC.

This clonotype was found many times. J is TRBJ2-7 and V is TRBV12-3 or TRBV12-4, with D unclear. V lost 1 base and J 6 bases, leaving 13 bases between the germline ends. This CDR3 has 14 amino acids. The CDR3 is CASSLVSTGSEQYF. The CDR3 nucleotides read TGTGCCAGCAGTTTAGTGTCGACGGGTTCCGAGCAGTACTTC.

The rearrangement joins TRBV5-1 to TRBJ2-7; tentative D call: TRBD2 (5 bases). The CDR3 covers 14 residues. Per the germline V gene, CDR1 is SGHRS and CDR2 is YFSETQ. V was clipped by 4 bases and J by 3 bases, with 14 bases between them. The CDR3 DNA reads TGCGCCAGCAGCATGGGAGTGAGCAGCTACGAGCAGTACTTC. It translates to CASSMGVSSYEQYF.

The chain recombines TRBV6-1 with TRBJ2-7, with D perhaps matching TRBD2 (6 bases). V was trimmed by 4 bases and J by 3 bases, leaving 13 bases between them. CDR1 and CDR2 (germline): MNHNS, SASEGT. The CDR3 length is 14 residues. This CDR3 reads CASSAGAGSYEQYF. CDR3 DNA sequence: TGTGCCAGCAGTGCGGGCGCGGGGAGCTACGAGCAGTACTTC.

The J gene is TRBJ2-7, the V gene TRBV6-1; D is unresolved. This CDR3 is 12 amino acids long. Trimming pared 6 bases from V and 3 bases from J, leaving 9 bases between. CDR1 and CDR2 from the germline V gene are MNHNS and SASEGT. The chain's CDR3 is CASSSNFYEQYF. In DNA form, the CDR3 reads TGTGCCAGCAGCTCAAACTTCTACGAGCAGTACTTC.

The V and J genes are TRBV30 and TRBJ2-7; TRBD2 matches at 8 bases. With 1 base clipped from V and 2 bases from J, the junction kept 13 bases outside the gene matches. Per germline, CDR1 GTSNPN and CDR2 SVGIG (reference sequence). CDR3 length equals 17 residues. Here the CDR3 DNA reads TGTGCCTGGAGTGACCCCTTGGGGCTAGCGGGTACCTACGAGCAGTACTTC. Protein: CAWSDPLGLAGTYEQYF. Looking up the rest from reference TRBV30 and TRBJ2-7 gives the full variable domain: SQTIHQWPATLVQPVGSPLSLECTVEGTSNPNLYWYRQAAGRGLQLLFYSVGIGQISSEVPQNLSASRPQDRQFILSSKKLLLSDSGFYLCAWSDPLGLAGTYEQYFGPGTRLTVT.

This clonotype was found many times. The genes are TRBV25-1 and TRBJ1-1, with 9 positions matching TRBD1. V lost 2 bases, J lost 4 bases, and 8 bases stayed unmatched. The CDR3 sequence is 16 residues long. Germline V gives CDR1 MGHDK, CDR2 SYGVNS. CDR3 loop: CASSEGQGTLITEAFF. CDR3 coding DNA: TGTGCCAGCAGTGAAGGACAGGGGACGTTAATCACTGAAGCTTTCTTT.

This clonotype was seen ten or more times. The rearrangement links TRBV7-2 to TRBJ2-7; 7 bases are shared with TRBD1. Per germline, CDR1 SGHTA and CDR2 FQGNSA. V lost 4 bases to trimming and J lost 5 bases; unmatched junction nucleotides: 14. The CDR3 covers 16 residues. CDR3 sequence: CASSSVRLTGEDEQYF. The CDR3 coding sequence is TGTGCCAGCAGCTCAGTTAGATTAACAGGGGAAGACGAGCAGTACTTC. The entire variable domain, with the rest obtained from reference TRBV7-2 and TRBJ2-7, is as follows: GAGVSQSPSNKVTEKGKDVELRCDPISGHTALYWYRQSLGQGLEFLIYFQGNSAPDKSGLPSDRFSAERTGGSVSTLTIQRTQQEDSAVYLCASSSVRLTGEDEQYFGPGTRLTVT.

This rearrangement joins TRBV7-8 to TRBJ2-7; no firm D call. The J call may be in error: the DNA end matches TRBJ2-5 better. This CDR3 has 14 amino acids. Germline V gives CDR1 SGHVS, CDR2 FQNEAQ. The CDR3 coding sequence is TGTGCCAGCAGCTTAGATGGTGTCGGAGAGACCCAGTACTTC. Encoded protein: CASSLDGVGETQYF.

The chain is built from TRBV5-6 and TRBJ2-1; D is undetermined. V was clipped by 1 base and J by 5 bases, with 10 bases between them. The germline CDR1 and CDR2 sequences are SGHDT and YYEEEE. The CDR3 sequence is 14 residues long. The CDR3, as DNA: TGTGCCAGCAGCTTGTGGTTTTCAGACAATGAGCAGTTCTTC. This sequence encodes CASSLWFSDNEQFF.

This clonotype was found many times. CDR3 residues: CASSIGQGGTEAFF. The CDR3 DNA reads TGTGCCAGTAGTATAGGCCAGGGAGGCACTGAAGCTTTCTTT. This chain joins TRBV19 and TRBJ1-1; possible D gene TRBD1, 5 bases. The V gene lost 1 base and the J gene lost 4 bases, with 10 bases spanning the gap. The CDR3 extends over 14 amino acids. CDR1 LNHDA and CDR2 SQIVND come from the germline V gene (reference sequence). Full variable domain (outside the CDR3, taken from reference TRBV19 and TRBJ1-1): DGGITQSPKYLFRKEGQNVTLSCEQNLNHDAMYWYRQDPGQGLRLIYYSQIVNDFQKGDIAEGYSVSREKKESFPLTVTSAQKNPTAFYLCASSIGQGGTEAFFGQGTRLTVV.

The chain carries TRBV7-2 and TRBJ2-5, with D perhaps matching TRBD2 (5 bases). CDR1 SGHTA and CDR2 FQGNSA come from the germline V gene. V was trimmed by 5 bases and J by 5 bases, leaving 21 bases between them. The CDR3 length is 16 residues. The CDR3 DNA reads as TGTGCCAGCAGCCAGAGTGGAGGCAATACGGGCGAGACCCAGTACTTC. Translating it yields CASSQSGGNTGETQYF.

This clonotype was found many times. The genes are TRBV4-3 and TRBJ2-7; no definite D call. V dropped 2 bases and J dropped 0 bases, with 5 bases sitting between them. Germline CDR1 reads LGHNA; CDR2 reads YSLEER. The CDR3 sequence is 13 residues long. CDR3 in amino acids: CASSQTPSYEQYF. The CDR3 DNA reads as TGCGCCAGCAGCCAAACACCCTCCTACGAGCAGTACTTC.

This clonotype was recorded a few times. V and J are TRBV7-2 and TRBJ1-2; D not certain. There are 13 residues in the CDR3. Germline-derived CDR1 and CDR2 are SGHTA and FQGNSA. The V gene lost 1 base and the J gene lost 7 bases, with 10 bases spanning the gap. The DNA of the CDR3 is TGTGCCAGCAGCTTAGTTGGGTTGGGTGGCTACACCTTC. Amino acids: CASSLVGLGGYTF.

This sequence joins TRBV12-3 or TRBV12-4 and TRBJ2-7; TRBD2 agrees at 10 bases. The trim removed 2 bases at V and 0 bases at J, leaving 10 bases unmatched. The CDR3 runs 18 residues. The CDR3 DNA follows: TGTGCCAGCAGTTTAAGGCTCGGACTAGCGGTAGTCTCCTACGAGCAGTACTTC. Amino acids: CASSLRLGLAVVSYEQYF.

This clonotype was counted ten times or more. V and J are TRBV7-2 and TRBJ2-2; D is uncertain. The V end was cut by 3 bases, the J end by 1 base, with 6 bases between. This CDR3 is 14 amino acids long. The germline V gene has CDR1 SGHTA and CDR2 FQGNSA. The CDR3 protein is CASSFDQNTGELFF. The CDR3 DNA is TGTGCCAGCAGCTTCGACCAGAACACCGGGGAGCTGTTTTTT.